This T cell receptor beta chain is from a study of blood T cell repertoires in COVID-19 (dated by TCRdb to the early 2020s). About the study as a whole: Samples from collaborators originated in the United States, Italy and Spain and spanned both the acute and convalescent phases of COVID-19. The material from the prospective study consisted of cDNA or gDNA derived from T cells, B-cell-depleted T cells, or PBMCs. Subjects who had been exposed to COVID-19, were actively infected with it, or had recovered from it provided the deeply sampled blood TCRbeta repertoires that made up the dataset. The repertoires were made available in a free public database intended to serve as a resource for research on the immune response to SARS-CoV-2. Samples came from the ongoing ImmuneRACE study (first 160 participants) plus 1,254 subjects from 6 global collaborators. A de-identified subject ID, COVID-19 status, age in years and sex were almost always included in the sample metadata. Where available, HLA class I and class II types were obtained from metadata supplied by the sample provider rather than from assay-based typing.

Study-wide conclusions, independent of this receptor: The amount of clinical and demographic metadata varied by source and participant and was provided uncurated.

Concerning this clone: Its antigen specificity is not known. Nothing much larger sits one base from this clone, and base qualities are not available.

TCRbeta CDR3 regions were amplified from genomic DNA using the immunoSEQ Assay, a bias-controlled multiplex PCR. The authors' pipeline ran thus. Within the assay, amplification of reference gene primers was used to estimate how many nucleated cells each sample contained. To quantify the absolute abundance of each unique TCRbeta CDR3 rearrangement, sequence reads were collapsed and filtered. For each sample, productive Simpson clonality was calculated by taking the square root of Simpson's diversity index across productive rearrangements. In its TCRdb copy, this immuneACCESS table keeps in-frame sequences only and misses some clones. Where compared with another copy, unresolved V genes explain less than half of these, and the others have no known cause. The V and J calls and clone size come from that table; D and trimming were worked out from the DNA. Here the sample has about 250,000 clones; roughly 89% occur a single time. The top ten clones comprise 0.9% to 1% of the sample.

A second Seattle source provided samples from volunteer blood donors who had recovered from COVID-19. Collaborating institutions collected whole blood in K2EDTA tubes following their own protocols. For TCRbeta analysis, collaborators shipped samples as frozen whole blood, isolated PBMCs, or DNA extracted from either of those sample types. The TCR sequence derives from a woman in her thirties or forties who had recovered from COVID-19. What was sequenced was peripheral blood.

DNA sequence: TGTGCCACCAGTGACTCTCTTTCCTCTACTGAAGCTTTCTTT. Its translation reads: CATSDSLSSTEAFF. The chain uses TRBV24-1 and TRBJ1-1; the D gene is not confidently resolved. The CDR3 starts with the cysteine, ends with the phenylalanine, and has 14 residues. This entry keeps only the CDR3 DNA: 42 bases, framed from base 1. At the junction V is shortened by 4 bases and J by 5 bases, with 13 bases in between. For CDR1 and CDR2, the germline V gene lists KGHDR and SFDVKD.